This TCR beta chain was captured by sequencing in a study of T cells in localized non-small cell lung cancer. Findings and caveats of the study: Uninvolved adjacent lung showed higher T cell clonality than tumor. Heterogeneity within the tumor remains possible, as just one region underwent sequencing. Turning up in adjacent lung were a median approximately 58 of the top 100 tumor clones.

A word on this clone: Its antigen is unidentified.

The CDR3 has 13 amino acids. The ends were cut back, 5 bases at V and 5 bases at J, with 9 bases in the middle. CDR1 is MNHGY and CDR2 is SAAAGT in the germline V gene. TCRdb keeps only in-frame clones here, not all; method: immunoSEQ multiplex PCR. The table shows approximately 33,000 clones, with roughly 92% occurring only once. This chain links TRBV6-8 with TRBJ1-4; D not certain. This receptor was taken from a female donor aged 60 or older with stage I lung adenocarcinoma. The material was peripheral blood, obtained before any cancer treatment. CDR3 in amino acids: CASSRHTNEKLFF. The CDR3 region has the DNA TGTGCCAGCAGTCGACACACCAATGAAAAACTGTTTTTT.